In its sample, the clone carrying this T cell receptor beta chain was seen a few times. No antigen is known for it. This specimen comes from a study of T cells in localized non-small cell lung cancer. V lost 3 bases to trimming and J lost 5 bases; unmatched junction nucleotides: 3. CDR3 length equals 14 residues. Germline lookup yields CDR1 MDHEN and CDR2 SYDVKM. Sequencing was performed with immunoSEQ multiplex PCR; in TCRdb, only in-frame clones are kept and a portion is missing. The sample lists around 20,000 clones, around 90% seen once, with approximately 2.7% in the top ten. Findings and limits, study-wide: Uninvolved adjacent lung had higher T cell clonality than tumor and all other tissues. Across samples, adjacent lung featured a median roughly 50 of the top 100 tumor clones. With higher T cell density in blood came longer overall survival. Tumor samples were not multi-region, leaving intratumor heterogeneity unexcluded.

The TCR was taken from a woman aged 35 to 75 with stage I lung adenocarcinoma. Sequenced here: peripheral blood, sampled before any cancer treatment. The rearrangement joins TRBV28 to TRBJ2-7; 11 nucleotides agree with TRBD2. CDR3 sequence: CASSLPLAGDEQYF. The CDR3 coding sequence is TGTGCCAGCAGTTTGCCACTAGCGGGAGACGAGCAGTACTTC. Looking up the rest from reference TRBV28 and TRBJ2-7 gives the full variable domain: DVKVTQSSRYLVKRTGEKVFLECVQDMDHENMFWYRQDPGLGLRLIYFSYDVKMKEKGDIPEGYSVSREKKERFSLILESASTNQTSMYLCASSLPLAGDEQYFGPGTRLTVT.